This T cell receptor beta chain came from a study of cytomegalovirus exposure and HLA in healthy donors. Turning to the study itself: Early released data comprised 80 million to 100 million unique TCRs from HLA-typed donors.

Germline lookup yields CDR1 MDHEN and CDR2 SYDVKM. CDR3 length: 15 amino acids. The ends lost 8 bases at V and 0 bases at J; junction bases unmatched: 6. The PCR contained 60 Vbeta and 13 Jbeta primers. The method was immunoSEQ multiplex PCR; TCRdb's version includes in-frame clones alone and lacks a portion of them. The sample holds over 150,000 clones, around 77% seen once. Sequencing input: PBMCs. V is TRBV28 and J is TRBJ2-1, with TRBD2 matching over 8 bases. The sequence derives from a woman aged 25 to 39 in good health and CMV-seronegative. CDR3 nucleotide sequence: TGTGCCAGCGATCGGGGGGGGAGCTCCTACAATGAGCAGTTCTTC. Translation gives CASDRGGSSYNEQFF.